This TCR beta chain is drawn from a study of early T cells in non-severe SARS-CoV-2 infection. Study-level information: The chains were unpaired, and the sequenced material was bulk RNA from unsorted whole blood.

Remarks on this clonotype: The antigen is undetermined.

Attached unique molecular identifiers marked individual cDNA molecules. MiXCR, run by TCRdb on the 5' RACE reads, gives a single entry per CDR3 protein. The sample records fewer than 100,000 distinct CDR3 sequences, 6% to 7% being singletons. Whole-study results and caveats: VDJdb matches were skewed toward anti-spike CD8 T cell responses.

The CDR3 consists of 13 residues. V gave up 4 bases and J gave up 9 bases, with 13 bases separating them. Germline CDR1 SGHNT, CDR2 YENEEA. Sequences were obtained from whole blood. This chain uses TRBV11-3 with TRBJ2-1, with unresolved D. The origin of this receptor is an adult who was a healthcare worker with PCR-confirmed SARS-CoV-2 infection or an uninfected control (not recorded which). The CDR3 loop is CASSYKTGSEQFF. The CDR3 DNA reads TGTGCCAGCAGCTACAAAACGGGTAGTGAGCAGTTCTTC. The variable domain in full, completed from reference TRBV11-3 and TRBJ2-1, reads EAGVVQSPRYKIIEKKQPVAFWCNPISGHNTLYWYLQNLGQGPELLIRYENEEAVDDSQLPKDRFSAERLKGVDSTLKIQPAELGDSAVYLCASSYKTGSEQFFGPGTRLTVL.